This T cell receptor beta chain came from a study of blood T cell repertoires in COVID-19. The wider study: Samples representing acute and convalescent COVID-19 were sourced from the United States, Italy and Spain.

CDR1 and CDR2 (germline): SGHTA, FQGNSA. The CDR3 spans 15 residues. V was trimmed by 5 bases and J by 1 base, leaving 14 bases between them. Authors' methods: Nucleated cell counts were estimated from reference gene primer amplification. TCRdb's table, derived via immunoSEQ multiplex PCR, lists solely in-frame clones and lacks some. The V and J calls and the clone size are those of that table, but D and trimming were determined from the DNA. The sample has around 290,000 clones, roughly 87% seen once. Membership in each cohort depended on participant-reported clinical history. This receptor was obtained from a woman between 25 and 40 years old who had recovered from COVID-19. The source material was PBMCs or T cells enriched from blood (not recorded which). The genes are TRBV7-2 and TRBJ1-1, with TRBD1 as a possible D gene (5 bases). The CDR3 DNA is TGTGCCAGCAGCCCTGCCGGGGGGAGGAACACTGAAGCTTTCTTT. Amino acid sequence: CASSPAGGRNTEAFF.